The sequence of this T cell receptor beta chain was determined in a study of CD8 T cells in Susac syndrome. Negative isolation yielded the CD8+ and CD4+ T cells, while FACS enriched the TEMRA cells. The CDR3 contains 13 residues. In germline, CDR1 is MDHEN, CDR2 SYDVKM. V shed 6 bases and J shed 3 bases, with 12 bases lying between them. An input of about 0.5 to 1 ug of RNA was subjected to reverse transcription using random hexamers. TCRdb redid the calling of the immunoSEQ multiplex PCR reads with MiXCR, one entry per CDR3 protein. The sample has roughly 80,000 distinct CDR3 sequences, about 93% seen once; the top ten hold roughly 0.27%.

The J gene is TRBJ2-7, the V gene TRBV28; D uncertain. The TCR sequence derives from a human donor in good health. Sequenced material: CD8+ T cells from PBMCs. CDR3: CASSPVANYEQYF. CDR3 in DNA: TGTGCCAGCAGCCCTGTGGCTAACTACGAGCAGTACTTC.